A single sample gave rise to the 3 T cell receptor beta chains below, sequenced in a study of shared clonotypes between healthy human individuals. Libraries were prepared by immunoSEQ multiplex PCR; TCRdb keeps only in-frame clonotypes and omits some of them. Here the sample spans about 480,000 clones, roughly 79% being singletons. Specimen: PBMCs. These receptors were obtained from a woman in her 40s in good health. Some clones in this sample may be carry-over from other donors' samples.

The rearrangement links TRBV6-5 to TRBJ1-1; D is uncertain. V was clipped by 8 bases and J by 0 bases, with 16 bases between them. Germline V gene sequence: CDR1 MNHEY, CDR2 SVGAGI. The CDR3 extends over 15 amino acids. The CDR3 protein is CASSISAGMNTEAFF. In nucleotides, the CDR3 is TGTGCCAGCTCTATTTCCGCGGGAATGAACACTGAAGCTTTCTTT.

This clone was counted at least ten times. V gene TRBV10-3 combines with J gene TRBJ1-5; 7 bases fit TRBD1. From germline, CDR1 is ENHRY and CDR2 SYGVKD. V shed 11 bases, J shed 4 bases, and the junction held 8 bases outside the gene matches. The CDR3 contains 13 residues. The CDR3 reads CAVTGDPNQPQHF. DNA of the CDR3: TGTGCCGTCACAGGGGACCCGAATCAGCCCCAGCATTTT.

V and J are TRBV11-2 and TRBJ2-1; TRBD2 might be the D (6 bases). The CDR3 totals 15 residues. Germline V gene lookup returns CDR1 SGHAT and CDR2 FQNNGV. Trimming shortened V by 5 bases and J by 3 bases, and 14 bases separated the two germline ends. The DNA of the CDR3 is TGTGCCAGCAGCGCGAGCGGGTCCTTCTACAATGAGCAGTTCTTC. Translated, it gives CASSASGSFYNEQFF.